The 21 T cell receptor beta chains in this list originate from one sample, sequenced in a study of shared clonotypes between healthy human individuals. TCRdb's copy holds only in-frame clones and misses some; the assay was immunoSEQ multiplex PCR. The sample shows a few hundred thousand clones, about 96% of them seen only once. Sequenced sample: naive CD4+ T cells sorted from blood. The sample's subset: CD45RA+ positively selected. Receptors originate from a woman aged 25 to 45 in good health.

A single count supports this clone. This chain connects TRBV10-2 to TRBJ2-1; D possibly corresponds to TRBD1 (5 bases). Trimming shortened V by 8 bases and J by 0 bases, and 20 bases separated the two germline ends. Germline CDR1 and CDR2: WSHSY and SAAADI. The CDR3 loop spans 17 amino acids. The CDR3 spells CASYIRMGPSSYNEQFF. The CDR3 region has the DNA TGCGCCAGCTATATCAGGATGGGGCCCTCCTCCTACAATGAGCAGTTCTTC.

To note about this clone: Other DNA sequences from this sample encode an identical CDR3 as well. The chain is built from TRBV28 and TRBJ1-2; possibly TRBD1 for D (6 bases). Germline CDR1 MDHEN, CDR2 SYDVKM. V dropped 2 bases and J dropped 4 bases, with 8 bases sitting between them. The CDR3 extends over 13 amino acids. CDR3 sequence reads: CASSLVGAYGYTF. The CDR3 DNA sequence: TGTGCCAGCAGTTTAGTGGGGGCCTATGGCTACACCTTC.

V gene TRBV6-4 combines with J gene TRBJ1-6, with TRBD1 matching over 9 bases. Germline V gene lookup returns CDR1 MRHNA and CDR2 SNTAGT. Unmatched junction bases numbered 7, after V lost 6 bases and J lost 7 bases. The CDR3 is made up of 15 amino acids. In DNA, the CDR3 is TGTGCCAGCAGGCCCGGGACAGGGTTGAATTCACCCCTCCACTTT. The encoded protein is CASRPGTGLNSPLHF.

This clone came up once. The chain couples TRBV6-5 to TRBJ1-1; 9 bases fit TRBD1. Trimming cost V 5 bases and J 6 bases; bases outside gene matches: 10. The CDR3 has 15 amino acids. Germline CDR1 is MNHEY and CDR2 is SVGAGI. CDR3 region: CASSRAGQGLPEAFF. In nucleotides, the CDR3 is TGTGCCAGCAGTAGGGCGGGACAGGGTTTACCTGAAGCTTTCTTT.

The chain has TRBV6-6 and TRBJ2-6; D not certain. Germline-derived CDR1 and CDR2 are MNHNY and SVGAGI (reference sequence). V lost 3 bases to trimming and J lost 0 bases, with 6 bases between them. The CDR3 is 15 residues long. This chain's CDR3 is CASSYAHSGANVLTF. CDR3 in DNA: TGTGCCAGCAGTTATGCCCACTCTGGGGCCAACGTCCTGACTTTC.

As to this clone: This sample also contains other DNA sequences that code for the same CDR3. The chain joins TRBV5-4 to TRBJ1-5; a weak D match, TRBD1 (5 bases). CDR1 and CDR2 from the germline V gene are SGHNT and YYREEE (reference sequence). V was clipped by 0 bases and J by 5 bases, with 6 bases between them. The CDR3 extends over 13 amino acids. CDR3 in amino acids: CASSLGGDQPQHF. The CDR3 nucleotides read TGTGCCAGCAGCTTGGGAGGGGATCAGCCCCAGCATTTT.

The chain employs TRBV29-1 and TRBJ2-2; D may be TRBD2 (6 bases). CDR1 SQVTM and CDR2 ANQGSEA come from the germline V gene. The CDR3 loop spans 14 amino acids. V shed 4 bases and J shed 0 bases, with 9 bases lying between them. In nucleotides, the CDR3 is TGCAGCGTTGTCGGGAGCGCGAACACCGGGGAGCTGTTTTTT. Its protein product is CSVVGSANTGELFF.

V and J are TRBV30 and TRBJ2-3, with 8 positions matching TRBD2. The CDR3 extends over 18 amino acids. The germline V gene has CDR1 GTSNPN and CDR2 SVGIG (reference sequence). The junction had 19 bases not matched to a gene; V was cut back by 6 bases and J by 2 bases. In DNA form, the CDR3 reads TGTGCCTGTCCTCCGGGGACTAGTGGGGGACCCGACACAGATACGCAGTATTTT. Translation: CACPPGTSGGPDTDTQYF.

This clone was picked up one time. V gene TRBV27 combines with J gene TRBJ1-5; D call uncertain. V dropped 2 bases and J dropped 5 bases, with 10 bases sitting between them. CDR3 length equals 14 residues. Germline values: CDR1 MNHEY, CDR2 SMNVEV (reference sequence). CDR3 bases: TGTGCCAGCAGTTTACGCACAGTGGATCAGCCCCAGCATTTT. Its translation is CASSLRTVDQPQHF.

This chain connects TRBV7-6 to TRBJ2-3; TRBD2 matches at 8 bases. Per germline, CDR1 SGHVS and CDR2 FNYEAQ. The CDR3 runs 14 residues. The trim removed 5 bases at V and 7 bases at J, leaving 8 bases unmatched. CDR3 in DNA: TGTGCCAGCAGCCAGCTGAGCGGGAGCTATACGCAGTATTTT. Its protein product is CASSQLSGSYTQYF.

The chain uses TRBV6-5 and TRBJ2-1, with 7 bases lining up with TRBD2. CDR3 length: 14 residues. Germline CDR1 and CDR2: MNHEY and SVGAGI. J was trimmed by 1 base and V by 5 bases; bases with no gene match: 2. This CDR3 reads CASSLADSYNEQFF. The DNA for the CDR3 is TGTGCCAGCAGTCTAGCGGATTCCTACAATGAGCAGTTCTTC.

This chain links TRBV16 with TRBJ1-2, with unresolved D. V lost 0 bases, J lost 7 bases, and 12 bases lay in between. The CDR3 is made up of 14 amino acids. Germline values: CDR1 KGHSY, CDR2 FQNENV. CDR3 sequence: CASSQSVQTFGYTF. In nucleotides, the CDR3 is TGTGCCAGCAGCCAATCGGTACAGACCTTTGGCTACACCTTC.

The chain carries TRBV11-2 and TRBJ2-5; 10 bases agree with TRBD2. The CDR3 totals 16 residues. Germline values: CDR1 SGHAT, CDR2 FQNNGV. V lost 5 bases to trimming and J lost 2 bases; unmatched junction nucleotides: 8. CDR3 loop: CASSRWTSGLQETQYF. The CDR3, as DNA: TGTGCCAGCAGCCGCTGGACTAGCGGACTTCAAGAGACCCAGTACTTC.

The genes are TRBV5-1 and TRBJ2-2, with TRBD1 matching 12 bases. The CDR3 runs 20 residues. Trimming took 2 bases from V and 5 from J; bases not matched to a gene: 16. Germline CDR1 reads SGHRS; CDR2 reads YFSETQ. The CDR3 loop is CASSFLPSGTGGARTGELFF. In DNA form, the CDR3 reads TGCGCCAGCAGCTTTCTGCCCTCCGGGACAGGGGGCGCACGGACCGGGGAGCTGTTTTTT.

V and J are TRBV29-1 and TRBJ1-1; possibly TRBD1 for D (6 bases). The germline CDR1 and CDR2 sequences are SQVTM and ANQGSEA. The CDR3 has 14 amino acids. CDR3 in DNA: TGCAGGGCGGAATCTGTAGACGGGGGCTCTGAAGCTTTCTTT. Translated, it gives CRAESVDGGSEAFF.

The chain employs TRBV5-1 and TRBJ2-1; possibly TRBD1 or TRBD2 for D (5 bases each). Trimming took 3 bases from V and 1 from J, leaving 14 bases between them. This CDR3 has 16 residues. The germline gives CDR1 SGHRS, CDR2 YFSETQ. The CDR3 loop reads CASSWGNGLSYNEQFF. Here the CDR3 DNA reads TGCGCCAGCAGCTGGGGGAACGGGTTGTCCTACAATGAGCAGTTCTTC. Full variable domain (remainder filled in from reference TRBV5-1 and TRBJ2-1): KAGVTQTPRYLIKTRGQQVTLSCSPISGHRSVSWYQQTPGQGLQFLFEYFSETQRNKGNFPGRFSGRQFSNSRSEMNVSTLELGDSALYLCASSWGNGLSYNEQFFGPGTRLTVL.

V usage is TRBV4-1 and J usage is TRBJ2-7; 11 positions match TRBD2. Per germline, CDR1 MGHRA and CDR2 YSYEKL. The CDR3 is 17 amino acids. J lost 0 bases, V lost 2 bases, and 6 bases had no gene match. The CDR3 reads CASSQFPSGRSSYEQYF. The CDR3 DNA sequence: TGCGCCAGCAGCCAATTCCCTAGCGGGAGGAGCTCCTACGAGCAGTACTTC.

V is TRBV28 and J is TRBJ1-1, with D possibly matching TRBD1 (5 bases). The germline V gene encodes CDR1 MDHEN and CDR2 SYDVKM. The CDR3 runs 11 residues. Trimming took off 8 bases at V and 1 base at J, with 5 bases between the two ends. The CDR3 DNA sequence: TGTGCCAGCGGGGGGAACACTGAAGCTTTCTTT. This translates into CASGGNTEAFF.

This sequence joins TRBV7-3 and TRBJ1-2, with D perhaps matching TRBD1 (5 bases). Looked up from germline, CDR1 is SGHTA and CDR2 is FQGTGA. V lost 1 base and J 0 bases, leaving 9 bases between the germline ends. This CDR3 is 15 amino acids long. The CDR3 here is CASSLMQGANYGYTF. CDR3 DNA: TGTGCCAGCAGCTTAATGCAGGGAGCTAACTATGGCTACACCTTC.

The rearrangement links TRBV6-5 to TRBJ2-2; no definite D call. The CDR3 length is 13 residues. Germline V gene sequence: CDR1 MNHEY, CDR2 SVGAGI. V was shortened by 4 bases and J by 7 bases, with 10 bases between the two germline ends. CDR3 DNA sequence: TGTGCCAGCAGTTTCTACATGGACGGGGAGCTGTTTTTT. Translated, it gives CASSFYMDGELFF.

The J gene is TRBJ1-1, the V gene TRBV2; D might be TRBD1 (5 bases). From germline, CDR1 is SNHLY and CDR2 FYNNEI. V lost 5 bases, J lost 5 bases, and 12 bases lay in between. The CDR3 has 13 amino acids. The CDR3: CASSRDLRTEAFF. As DNA, the CDR3 is TGTGCCAGCAGTCGGGACTTAAGGACTGAAGCTTTCTTT.